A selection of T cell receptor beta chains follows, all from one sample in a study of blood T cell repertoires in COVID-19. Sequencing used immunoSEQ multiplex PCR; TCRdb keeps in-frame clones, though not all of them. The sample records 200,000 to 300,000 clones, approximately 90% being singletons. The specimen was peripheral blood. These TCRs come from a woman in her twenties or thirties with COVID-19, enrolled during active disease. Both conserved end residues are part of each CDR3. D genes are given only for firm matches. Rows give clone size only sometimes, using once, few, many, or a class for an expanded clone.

cdr3_nt: TGTGCCAGCAGCTTACTCTCCGGGGATTCACCCCTCCACTTT
cdr3_aa: CASSLLSGDSPLHF
v_call: TRBV7-9
d_call: NA
clone_size: NA
j_call: TRBJ1-6

cdr3_nt: TGTGCCAGCAGTCACCCGGGACTAGCGGTCTACAATGAGCAGTTCTTC
cdr3_aa: CASSHPGLAVYNEQFF
v_call: TRBV28
d_call: TRBD2
clone_size: NA
j_call: TRBJ2-1

cdr3_nt: TGTGCCAGCAGCAACCCGGGGGACTCCTATAATTCACCCCTCCACTTT
cdr3_aa: CASSNPGDSYNSPLHF
v_call: TRBV6-2/TRBV6-3
d_call: NA
clone_size: few
j_call: TRBJ1-6

cdr3_nt: TGCGCCAGCAGCTTCATTTCACAGGGCGATTGGGATACGCAGTATTTT
cdr3_aa: CASSFISQGDWDTQYF
v_call: TRBV5-1
d_call: NA
clone_size: once
j_call: TRBJ2-3

cdr3_nt: TGTGCCAGCGCCGGGACTAGCGGGAGTATGACCCAGTACTTC
cdr3_aa: CASAGTSGSMTQYF
v_call: TRBV3-1/TRBV3-2
d_call: TRBD2
clone_size: NA
j_call: TRBJ2-5

cdr3_nt: TGCGCCAGCAGCTTGGAAGGGAGCAGTGGAAACACCATATATTTT
cdr3_aa: CASSLEGSSGNTIYF
v_call: TRBV5-1
d_call: NA
clone_size: once
j_call: TRBJ1-3

cdr3_nt: TGCGCCAGCAGTTCGACCATAGCGGGAGGCACCACCGGGGAGCTGTTTTTT
cdr3_aa: CASSSTIAGGTTGELFF
v_call: TRBV5-1
d_call: TRBD2
clone_size: NA
j_call: TRBJ2-2

cdr3_nt: TGTGCCAGTAGCCCGGGACAGGGGGGCGGTTCACCCCTCCACTTT
cdr3_aa: CASSPGQGGGSPLHF
v_call: TRBV19
d_call: TRBD1
clone_size: NA
j_call: TRBJ1-6

cdr3_nt: TGTGCCAGCAGTCAAGACAGTGGCTACACCTTC
cdr3_aa: CASSQDSGYTF
v_call: TRBV6-1
d_call: NA
clone_size: NA
j_call: TRBJ1-2

cdr3_nt: TGTGCCAGCAGCCCCGGGGAGCAGCCCCAGCATTTT
cdr3_aa: CASSPGEQPQHF
v_call: TRBV3-1/TRBV3-2
d_call: NA
clone_size: NA
j_call: TRBJ1-5

cdr3_nt: TGCGCCAGCAGCCTAAGGACAGGGGGCGGCACTGAAGCTTTCTTT
cdr3_aa: CASSLRTGGGTEAFF
v_call: TRBV5-1
d_call: TRBD1
clone_size: NA
j_call: TRBJ1-1

cdr3_nt: TGTGCCAGCAGCGCCGGGACTCGCCGGGGAGTTGGCTACACCTTC
cdr3_aa: CASSAGTRRGVGYTF
v_call: TRBV5-8
d_call: NA
clone_size: NA
j_call: TRBJ1-2

cdr3_nt: TGTGCCAGCAGCTTAGGGACAGGGTTGCTCCAGCATTTT
cdr3_aa: CASSLGTGLLQHF
v_call: TRBV11-3
d_call: TRBD1
clone_size: NA
j_call: TRBJ1-5

cdr3_nt: TGTGCCAGCAGTTTAGGGGGCCGGGGGGCGGATACGCAGTATTTT
cdr3_aa: CASSLGGRGADTQYF
v_call: TRBV27
d_call: NA
clone_size: once
j_call: TRBJ2-3

cdr3_nt: TGCGCCTTGAAGGCGCGCCCGGGGGAGACCCAGTACTTC
cdr3_aa: CALKARPGETQYF
v_call: TRBV10-2
d_call: NA
clone_size: NA
j_call: TRBJ2-5

cdr3_nt: TGTGCCAGCTCACCGAGGGCCTCTGGAAACACCATATATTTT
cdr3_aa: CASSPRASGNTIYF
v_call: TRBV18
d_call: NA
clone_size: NA
j_call: TRBJ1-3

cdr3_nt: TGTGCCAGCTCAGGGACGGGGGGTCTTGATACGCAGTATTTT
cdr3_aa: CASSGTGGLDTQYF
v_call: TRBV18
d_call: TRBD2
clone_size: NA
j_call: TRBJ2-3

cdr3_nt: TGTGCCAGCATAGGTCAGGCTACTAACTATGGCTACACCTTC
cdr3_aa: CASIGQATNYGYTF
v_call: TRBV6-5
d_call: NA
clone_size: NA
j_call: TRBJ1-2

cdr3_nt: TGTGCCAGCAGTTACACACAGGGCGTGAACACTGAAGCTTTCTTT
cdr3_aa: CASSYTQGVNTEAFF
v_call: TRBV6-2/TRBV6-3
d_call: NA
clone_size: NA
j_call: TRBJ1-1

cdr3_nt: TGTGCCTCGCAACAACAGGGGCGGAGCGAGCAGTACTTC
cdr3_aa: CASQQQGRSEQYF
v_call: TRBV19
d_call: TRBD1
clone_size: NA
j_call: TRBJ2-7

cdr3_nt: TGTGCCAGCAGTCCCGGCGACTTGACAGGGAATGAAAAACTGTTTTTT
cdr3_aa: CASSPGDLTGNEKLFF
v_call: TRBV28
d_call: TRBD1
clone_size: NA
j_call: TRBJ1-4

cdr3_nt: TGTGCCAGCAATGCCCGGGGGGCCTCCTACAATGAGCAGTTCTTC
cdr3_aa: CASNARGASYNEQFF
v_call: TRBV28
d_call: NA
clone_size: NA
j_call: TRBJ2-1

cdr3_nt: TGTGCCAGCAGCGCCGCGGGGGGCCCTCTTTCCTACAATGAGCAGTTCTTC
cdr3_aa: CASSAAGGPLSYNEQFF
v_call: TRBV4-2
d_call: TRBD2
clone_size: NA
j_call: TRBJ2-1

cdr3_nt: TGTGCCAGCAGTTCCCAGGGACAGCCCAACTACGAGCAGTACTTC
cdr3_aa: CASSSQGQPNYEQYF
v_call: TRBV6-2/TRBV6-3
d_call: TRBD1
clone_size: few
j_call: TRBJ2-7

cdr3_nt: TGTGCCAGCTTACTGGCCGGGACAGGGGACGGCTACACCTTC
cdr3_aa: CASLLAGTGDGYTF
v_call: TRBV18
d_call: TRBD1
clone_size: NA
j_call: TRBJ1-2

cdr3_nt: TGTGCCAGCAGTTACTCGATTTACAGGGGGCTGGCTGAAGCTTTCTTT
cdr3_aa: CASSYSIYRGLAEAFF
v_call: TRBV6-5
d_call: TRBD1
clone_size: NA
j_call: TRBJ1-1

cdr3_nt: TGCGCCAGCAGCCAAGATCCAGCGGGGGGGCCCTCAGATACGCAGTATTTT
cdr3_aa: CASSQDPAGGPSDTQYF
v_call: TRBV4-3
d_call: TRBD2
clone_size: NA
j_call: TRBJ2-3

cdr3_nt: TGTGCCAGCAGCCAATTTGGGGGCCCGAACACCGGGGAGCTGTTTTTT
cdr3_aa: CASSQFGGPNTGELFF
v_call: TRBV7-6
d_call: NA
clone_size: NA
j_call: TRBJ2-2

cdr3_nt: TGTGCCAGCAGTTTACCCGGACACCTACCCCGGTACGGCTCTAGCACAGATACGCAGTATTTT
cdr3_aa: CASSLPGHLPRYGSSTDTQYF
v_call: TRBV28
d_call: NA
clone_size: NA
j_call: TRBJ2-3

cdr3_nt: TGTGCCATCTCTAACGGGGAATCCTACGAGCAGTACTTC
cdr3_aa: CAISNGESYEQYF
v_call: TRBV10-3
d_call: NA
clone_size: NA
j_call: TRBJ2-7

cdr3_nt: TGTGCCAGCAGCCAAGCCTGGGACAGGGGGCCGGACACTGAAGCTTTCTTT
cdr3_aa: CASSQAWDRGPDTEAFF
v_call: TRBV14
d_call: TRBD1
clone_size: NA
j_call: TRBJ1-1

cdr3_nt: TGTGCCTACTGGGGACAGGGGGCGGCCCACTTGCGTGGGCAGTACTTC
cdr3_aa: CAYWGQGAAHLRGQYF
v_call: TRBV2
d_call: TRBD1
clone_size: NA
j_call: TRBJ2-7

cdr3_nt: TGCGCCAGCAGTGTAGGGGGCCTCTCCTACGAGCAGTACTTC
cdr3_aa: CASSVGGLSYEQYF
v_call: TRBV5-1
d_call: TRBD1
clone_size: NA
j_call: TRBJ2-7

cdr3_nt: TGTGCCAGCAGCTTAGGGAGTTGGGGGCACGGCTACACCTTC
cdr3_aa: CASSLGSWGHGYTF
v_call: TRBV7-9
d_call: NA
clone_size: NA
j_call: TRBJ1-2

cdr3_nt: TGTGCCAGCAGTGGTGGCGGGGGGGGCGGTCAGCCCCAGCATTTT
cdr3_aa: CASSGGGGGGQPQHF
v_call: TRBV27
d_call: NA
clone_size: once
j_call: TRBJ1-5

cdr3_nt: TGTGCCAGCAGCTTACAGGGGGCGCGCGCGTCTGGCTACACCTTC
cdr3_aa: CASSLQGARASGYTF
v_call: TRBV7-9
d_call: TRBD1
clone_size: NA
j_call: TRBJ1-2

cdr3_nt: TGTGCCAGCAGTTTAGTCCAGAGGGCCCAGCCCCAGCATTTT
cdr3_aa: CASSLVQRAQPQHF
v_call: TRBV27
d_call: NA
clone_size: NA
j_call: TRBJ1-5

cdr3_nt: TGTGCCAGCTCACCTAAGTCTTCGGTGGAGCAACCCTACAATGAGCAGTTCTTC
cdr3_aa: CASSPKSSVEQPYNEQFF
v_call: TRBV18
d_call: NA
clone_size: NA
j_call: TRBJ2-1

cdr3_nt: TGTGCCAGCAGTTCCTACGGCCTAGTCAACACCGGGGAGCTGTTTTTT
cdr3_aa: CASSSYGLVNTGELFF
v_call: TRBV7-2
d_call: NA
clone_size: NA
j_call: TRBJ2-2

cdr3_nt: TGTGCCACCAGTGACCCCCAGGGGGCAACTAATGAAAAACTGTTTTTT
cdr3_aa: CATSDPQGATNEKLFF
v_call: TRBV24-1
d_call: TRBD1
clone_size: NA
j_call: TRBJ1-4

cdr3_nt: TGTGCCAGCAACAGACTAGCGGGAGAGACCCAGTACTTC
cdr3_aa: CASNRLAGETQYF
v_call: TRBV13
d_call: TRBD2
clone_size: NA
j_call: TRBJ2-5

cdr3_nt: TGTGCCAGCAGCCAAGCACTACTAGCGGGAGTGGTTGAGCAGTTCTTC
cdr3_aa: CASSQALLAGVVEQFF
v_call: TRBV3-1/TRBV3-2
d_call: TRBD2
clone_size: NA
j_call: TRBJ2-1

cdr3_nt: TGTGCCAGCAGCCCGAGACAGCCCTTTAGATTAAACACTGAAGCTTTCTTT
cdr3_aa: CASSPRQPFRLNTEAFF
v_call: TRBV11-2
d_call: NA
clone_size: NA
j_call: TRBJ1-1

cdr3_nt: TGTGCCAGCAGCCTCCTACAGGGCGGGGAGACCCAGTACTTC
cdr3_aa: CASSLLQGGETQYF
v_call: TRBV5-5
d_call: NA
clone_size: NA
j_call: TRBJ2-5

cdr3_nt: TGTGCCAGCAGTTTATGGACAGGGGTTTCACCCCTCCACTTT
cdr3_aa: CASSLWTGVSPLHF
v_call: TRBV27
d_call: TRBD1
clone_size: NA
j_call: TRBJ1-6

cdr3_nt: TGTGCCAGCATGGAACAGTTGTCGGATCAGCCCCAGCATTTT
cdr3_aa: CASMEQLSDQPQHF
v_call: TRBV28
d_call: NA
clone_size: NA
j_call: TRBJ1-5

cdr3_nt: TGTGCCAGCAGCGTCGAAGGGGTCTTCACAGATACGCAGTATTTT
cdr3_aa: CASSVEGVFTDTQYF
v_call: TRBV9
d_call: NA
clone_size: NA
j_call: TRBJ2-3

cdr3_nt: TGTGCCAGCAGTTCTTTTATCCAGGGGGCTAGGACATGGTTCTTC
cdr3_aa: CASSSFIQGARTWFF
v_call: TRBV6-5
d_call: TRBD1
clone_size: NA
j_call: TRBJ2-1

cdr3_nt: TGCAGTGCTAGGCAGGTAGACACCATATATTTT
cdr3_aa: CSARQVDTIYF
v_call: TRBV20-1
d_call: NA
clone_size: NA
j_call: TRBJ1-3

cdr3_nt: TGCGCCAGCAGCGAGCAGGGCGCCGGGGAGCTGTTTTTT
cdr3_aa: CASSEQGAGELFF
v_call: TRBV5-1
d_call: NA
clone_size: NA
j_call: TRBJ2-2

cdr3_nt: TGTGCCAGCAGCCTACCAGCGGGTGACTCCTACGAGCAGTACTTC
cdr3_aa: CASSLPAGDSYEQYF
v_call: TRBV4-2
d_call: NA
clone_size: few
j_call: TRBJ2-7

cdr3_nt: TGTGCCATCAGTGCATCCGCGGGAGTGGATGAGGAGACCCAGTACTTC
cdr3_aa: CAISASAGVDEETQYF
v_call: TRBV10-3
d_call: TRBD2
clone_size: NA
j_call: TRBJ2-5

cdr3_nt: TGTGCCAGTAGTCCAAGCACAGATACGCAGTATTTT
cdr3_aa: CASSPSTDTQYF
v_call: TRBV19
d_call: NA
clone_size: NA
j_call: TRBJ2-3